This entry describes one T cell receptor (beta chain). Its antigen remains unknown. CDR1 and CDR2 from the germline V gene are SEHNR and FQNEAQ (reference sequence). V lost 4 bases and J lost 0, with 10 bases in between. The CDR3 is 14 residues long. The entry originates in a study of cytomegalovirus exposure and HLA in healthy donors. Study results and limitations: The authors enumerated over 150 TCR beta chains as linked to cytomegalovirus.

Profiling relied on immunoSEQ multiplex PCR, and the TCRdb table lists in-frame clones only, not all of them. This sample has 55,000 to 70,000 clones, with 90% to 95% found just once. This sequence was found in a man younger than 35 in good health and CMV-seropositive. The chain recombines TRBV7-9 with TRBJ2-7, with a possible D match to TRBD2 (6 bases). The sequenced sample consisted of PBMCs. CDR3 sequence (DNA): TGTGCCAGCAGCTCCGCCGGGAGCTCCTACGAGCAGTACTTC. Its protein product is CASSSAGSSYEQYF. Full variable domain (rest looked up from reference TRBV7-9 and TRBJ2-7): DTGVSQNPRHKITKRGQNVTFRCDPISEHNRLYWYRQTLGQGPEFLTYFQNEAQLEKSRLLSDRFSAERPKGSFSTLEIQRTEQGDSAMYLCASSSAGSSYEQYFGPGTRLTVT.